This TCR beta chain was obtained from a study of T-cell reconstitution after alpha-beta-depleted transplantation in children. The TCRbeta library was prepared with unique molecular identifiers. TCRdb reanalysed the PCR reads using MiXCR and keeps one entry per CDR3 protein. The sample records roughly 500,000 distinct CDR3 sequences, 32% being singletons. This clonotype has just one count. Trimming took off 5 bases at V and 3 bases at J, with 11 bases between the two ends. Germline V gene lookup returns CDR1 MNHEY and CDR2 SVGEGT. This CDR3 comprises 13 residues. The clonotype was recovered from a human donor who donated a stem cell graft to a child with aplastic anemia. The rearrangement joins TRBV6-2 or TRBV6-3 to TRBJ2-7; D is possibly TRBD2 (5 bases). The source material was PBMCs from the stem cell graft donor, sampled from the stem cell graft. In DNA form, the CDR3 reads TGTGCCAGCAGTCGTACCGGGATCTACGAGCAGTACTTC. This codes for CASSRTGIYEQYF.